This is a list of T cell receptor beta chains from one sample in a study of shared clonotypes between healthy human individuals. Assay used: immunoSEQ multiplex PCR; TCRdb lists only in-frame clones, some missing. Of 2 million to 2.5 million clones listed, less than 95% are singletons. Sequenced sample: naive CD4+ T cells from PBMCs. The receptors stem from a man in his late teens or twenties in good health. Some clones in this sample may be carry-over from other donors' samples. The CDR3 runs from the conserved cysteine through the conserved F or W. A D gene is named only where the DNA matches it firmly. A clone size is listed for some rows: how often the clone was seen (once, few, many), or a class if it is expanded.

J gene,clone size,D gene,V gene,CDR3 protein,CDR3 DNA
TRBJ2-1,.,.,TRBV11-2,CASSLGRKYNEQFF,TGTGCCAGCAGCTTAGGGAGGAAATACAATGAGCAGTTCTTC
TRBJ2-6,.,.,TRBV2,CASSETGSGANVLTF,TGTGCCAGCAGTGAAACGGGCTCTGGGGCCAACGTCCTGACTTTC
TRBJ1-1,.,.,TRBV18,CASSRKEGGTEAFF,TGTGCCAGCTCACGAAAGGAGGGAGGAACTGAAGCTTTCTTT
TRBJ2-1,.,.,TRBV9,CASSVTSYNEQFF,TGTGCCAGCAGCGTAACTAGCTACAATGAGCAGTTCTTC
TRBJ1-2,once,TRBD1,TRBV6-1,CASSDSGGYGYTF,TGTGCCAGCAGTGACTCAGGGGGTTATGGCTACACCTTC
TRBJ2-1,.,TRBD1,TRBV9,CASSPGQGAIYEQFF,TGTGCCAGCAGCCCCGGACAGGGGGCGATCTATGAGCAGTTCTTC
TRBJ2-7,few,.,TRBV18,CASSPSLSYEQYF,TGTGCCAGCTCACCATCACTATCCTACGAGCAGTACTTC
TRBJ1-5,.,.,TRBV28,CASSFFRGHSNQPQHF,TGTGCCAGCAGTTTCTTCAGGGGACATAGCAATCAGCCCCAGCATTTT
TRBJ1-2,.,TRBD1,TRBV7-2,CASSLGQGGYGYTF,TGTGCCAGCAGCTTGGGACAGGGGGGCTATGGCTACACCTTC
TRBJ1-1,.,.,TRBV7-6,CASSQKQNTEAFF,TGTGCCAGCAGCCAAAAACAGAACACTGAAGCTTTCTTT
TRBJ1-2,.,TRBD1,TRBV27,CASRVTGDNYGYTF,TGTGCCAGCAGAGTGACAGGGGATAACTATGGCTACACCTTC
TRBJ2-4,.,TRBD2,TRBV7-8,CASSLNPGLAEAKNIQYF,TGTGCCAGCAGCTTAAACCCGGGACTAGCCGAGGCCAAAAACATTCAGTACTTC
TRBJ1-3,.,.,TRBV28,CASSSGNTIYF,TGTGCCAGCAGTTCTGGAAACACCATATATTTT
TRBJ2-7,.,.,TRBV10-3,CAIKTRGDEQYF,TGTGCCATCAAGACCAGGGGCGACGAGCAGTACTTC
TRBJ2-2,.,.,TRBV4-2,CASSQGLLLIGWNTGELFF,TGTGCCAGCAGCCAAGGACTCCTGCTTATCGGGTGGAACACCGGGGAGCTGTTTTTT
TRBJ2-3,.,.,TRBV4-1,CASSRAVGTFLRDTQYF,TGCGCCAGCAGCCGTGCGGTGGGGACGTTCCTTAGGGATACGCAGTATTTT
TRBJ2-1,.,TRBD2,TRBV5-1,CASSLVSGTYNEQFF,TGCGCCAGCAGCTTGGTGAGCGGGACCTACAATGAGCAGTTCTTC
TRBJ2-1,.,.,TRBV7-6,CASGSDGSSYNEQFF,TGTGCCAGCGGGTCCGACGGGAGCTCCTACAATGAGCAGTTCTTC
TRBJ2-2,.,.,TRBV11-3,CASSPRFPGELFF,TGTGCCAGCAGCCCCCGGTTCCCCGGGGAGCTGTTTTTT
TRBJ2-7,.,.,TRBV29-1,CSVEGTLYEQYF,TGCAGCGTTGAGGGGACACTCTACGAGCAGTACTTC
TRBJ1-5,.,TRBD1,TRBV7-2,CASSTEQGYSNQPQHF,TGTGCCAGCAGCACAGAACAGGGGTATAGCAATCAGCCCCAGCATTTT
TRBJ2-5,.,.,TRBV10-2,CASGPRETQYF,TGCGCCAGCGGCCCTCGAGAGACCCAGTACTTC
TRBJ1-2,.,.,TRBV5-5,CASSLVGGNYGYTF,TGTGCCAGCAGCCTCGTTGGGGGCAACTATGGCTACACCTTC
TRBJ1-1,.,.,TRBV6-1,CASSMGRPNTEAFF,TGTGCCAGCAGTATGGGACGGCCGAACACTGAAGCTTTCTTT
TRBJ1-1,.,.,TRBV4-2,CASSQDWGQQNTEAFF,TGTGCCAGCAGCCAAGATTGGGGGCAGCAGAACACTGAAGCTTTCTTT
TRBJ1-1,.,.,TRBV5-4,CASSRDVEAFF,TGTGCCAGCAGCAGGGACGTTGAAGCTTTCTTT
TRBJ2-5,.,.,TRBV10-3,CAISESPGETQYF,TGTGCCATCAGTGAGTCCCCTGGGGAGACCCAGTACTTC
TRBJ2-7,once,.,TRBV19,CASSILRGDEQYF,TGTGCCAGTAGTATACTCAGGGGCGACGAGCAGTACTTC
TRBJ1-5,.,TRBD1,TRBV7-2,CASSLDRGNQPQHF,TGTGCCAGCAGCTTAGACAGGGGAAATCAGCCCCAGCATTTT
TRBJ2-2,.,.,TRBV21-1,CASSTRWGNTGELFF,TGTGCCAGCAGCACCCGATGGGGTAACACCGGGGAGCTGTTTTTT
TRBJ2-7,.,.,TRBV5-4,CASSPRTGSSYEQYF,TGTGCCAGCAGCCCCCGGACGGGAAGCTCCTACGAGCAGTACTTC
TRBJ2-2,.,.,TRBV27,CASKGGVGTGELFF,TGTGCCAGCAAAGGGGGTGTGGGCACCGGGGAGCTGTTTTTT
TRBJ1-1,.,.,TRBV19,CASSIGKKTEAFF,TGTGCCAGTAGTATCGGTAAAAAAACTGAAGCTTTCTTT
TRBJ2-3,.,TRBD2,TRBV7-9,CASSLAASGTQYF,TGTGCCAGCAGCTTAGCCGCTAGCGGTACGCAGTATTTT
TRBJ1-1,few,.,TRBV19,CASRFRGNTEAFF,TGTGCCAGTAGGTTCAGGGGGAACACTGAAGCTTTCTTT
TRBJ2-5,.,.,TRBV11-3,CASSGPRKETQYF,TGTGCCAGCAGCGGTCCTCGTAAAGAGACCCAGTACTTC
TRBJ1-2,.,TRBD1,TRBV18,CASSHGQGPNYGYTF,TGTGCCAGCTCACATGGACAGGGGCCAAACTATGGCTACACCTTC
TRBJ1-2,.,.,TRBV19,CASSIREGLPGYTF,TGTGCCAGTAGTATCAGGGAGGGCCTCCCCGGCTACACCTTC
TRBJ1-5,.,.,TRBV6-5,CASSYSRGTPQHF,TGTGCCAGCAGTTACTCAAGGGGCACGCCCCAGCATTTT
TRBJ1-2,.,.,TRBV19,CASSMGPGGGYTF,TGTGCCAGTAGTATGGGACCCGGGGGCGGCTACACCTTC
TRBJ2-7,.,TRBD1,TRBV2,CARDAGTGTYEQYF,TGTGCCCGCGATGCCGGGACAGGGACCTACGAGCAGTACTTC
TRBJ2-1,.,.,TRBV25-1,CASSEGGGGVYNEQFF,TGTGCCAGCAGTGAAGGGGGCGGGGGAGTCTACAATGAGCAGTTCTTC
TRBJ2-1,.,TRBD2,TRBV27,CASSFLTSGGNNEQFF,TGTGCCAGCAGTTTCCTGACTAGCGGGGGCAACAATGAGCAGTTCTTC
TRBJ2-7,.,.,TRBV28,CASSLLGNWAYEQYF,TGTGCCAGCAGCCTATTGGGGAACTGGGCCTACGAGCAGTACTTC
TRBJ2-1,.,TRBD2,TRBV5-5,CASSLAGGAGVLFEQFF,TGTGCCAGCAGCTTGGCCGGGGGAGCGGGAGTCTTGTTTGAGCAGTTCTTC
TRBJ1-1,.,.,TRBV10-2,CASSEDVEGRAFF,TGCGCCAGCAGTGAAGATGTGGAGGGGCGGGCTTTCTTT
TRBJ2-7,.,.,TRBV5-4,CASSSLGATYEQYF,TGTGCCAGCAGCAGTTTGGGAGCAACCTACGAGCAGTACTTC
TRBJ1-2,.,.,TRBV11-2,CASSSAPGNGYTF,TGTGCCAGCAGCTCGGCACCAGGGAATGGCTACACCTTC